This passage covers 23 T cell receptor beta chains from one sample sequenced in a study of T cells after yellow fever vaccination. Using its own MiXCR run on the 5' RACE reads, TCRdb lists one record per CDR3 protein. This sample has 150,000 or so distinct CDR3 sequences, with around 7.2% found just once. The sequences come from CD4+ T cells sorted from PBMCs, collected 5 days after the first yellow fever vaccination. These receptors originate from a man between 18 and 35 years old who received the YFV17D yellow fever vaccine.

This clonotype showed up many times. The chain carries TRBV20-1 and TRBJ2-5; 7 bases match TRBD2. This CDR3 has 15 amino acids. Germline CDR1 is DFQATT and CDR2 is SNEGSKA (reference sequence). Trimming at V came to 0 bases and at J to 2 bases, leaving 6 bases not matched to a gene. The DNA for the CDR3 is TGCAGTGCTAGAGATGAAATGCGGGGGCAAGAGACCCAGTACTTC. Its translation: CSARDEMRGQETQYF.

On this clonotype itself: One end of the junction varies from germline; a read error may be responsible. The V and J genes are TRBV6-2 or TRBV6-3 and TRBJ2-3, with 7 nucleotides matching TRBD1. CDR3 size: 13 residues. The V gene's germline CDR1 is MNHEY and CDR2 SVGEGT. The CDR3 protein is CASSPGGRDAQYF. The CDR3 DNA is TGTGCCAGCAGTCCAGGGGGAAGAGATGCGCAGTATTTT.

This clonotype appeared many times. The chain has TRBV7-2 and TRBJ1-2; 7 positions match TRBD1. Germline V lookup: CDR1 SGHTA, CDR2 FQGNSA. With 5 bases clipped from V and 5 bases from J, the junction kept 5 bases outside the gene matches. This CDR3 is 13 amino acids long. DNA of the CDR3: TGTGCCAGCAGCCCTGAGGGGGCGTATGGCTACACCTTC. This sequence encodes CASSPEGAYGYTF.

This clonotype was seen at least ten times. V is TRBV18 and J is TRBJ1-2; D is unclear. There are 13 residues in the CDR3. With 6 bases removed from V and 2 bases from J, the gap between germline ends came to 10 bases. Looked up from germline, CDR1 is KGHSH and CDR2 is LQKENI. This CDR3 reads CASSSDENYGYTF. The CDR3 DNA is TGTGCCAGCTCGAGCGACGAAAACTATGGCTACACCTTC.

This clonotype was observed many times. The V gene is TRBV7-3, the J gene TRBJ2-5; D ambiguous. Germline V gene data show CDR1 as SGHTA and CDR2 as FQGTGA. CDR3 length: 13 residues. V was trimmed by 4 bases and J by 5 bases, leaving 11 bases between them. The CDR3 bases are TGTGCCAGCAGCTACCGGGCTCAGGAGACCCAGTACTTC. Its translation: CASSYRAQETQYF.

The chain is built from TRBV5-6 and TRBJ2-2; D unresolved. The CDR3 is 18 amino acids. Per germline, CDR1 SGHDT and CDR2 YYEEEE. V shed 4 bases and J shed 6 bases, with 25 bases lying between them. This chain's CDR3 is CASSRLDWAGLSAGELFF. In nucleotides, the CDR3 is TGTGCCAGCAGCCGCCTGGATTGGGCCGGTCTTTCTGCCGGGGAGCTGTTTTTT. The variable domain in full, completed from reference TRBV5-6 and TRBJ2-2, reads DAGVTQSPTHLIKTRGQQVTLRCSPKSGHDTVSWYQQALGQGPQFIFQYYEEEERQRGNFPDRFSGHQFPNYSSELNVNALLLGDSALYLCASSRLDWAGLSAGELFFGEGSRLTVL.

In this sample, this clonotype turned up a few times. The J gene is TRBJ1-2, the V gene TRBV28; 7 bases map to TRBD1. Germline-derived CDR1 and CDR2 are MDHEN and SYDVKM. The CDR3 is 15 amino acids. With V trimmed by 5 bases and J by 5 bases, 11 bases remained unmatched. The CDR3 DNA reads TGTGCCAGCAGTCGGAGGGGAGGGGGCAAGTATGGCTACACCTTC. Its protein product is CASSRRGGGKYGYTF.

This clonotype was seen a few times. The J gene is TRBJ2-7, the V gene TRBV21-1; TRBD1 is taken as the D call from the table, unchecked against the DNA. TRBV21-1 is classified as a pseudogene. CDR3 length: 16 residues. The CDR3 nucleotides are TGTGCCAGCAGCGAAGAGCGGGGACGGATAGGGTACGAGCAGTACGTC. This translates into CASSEERGRIGYEQYV.

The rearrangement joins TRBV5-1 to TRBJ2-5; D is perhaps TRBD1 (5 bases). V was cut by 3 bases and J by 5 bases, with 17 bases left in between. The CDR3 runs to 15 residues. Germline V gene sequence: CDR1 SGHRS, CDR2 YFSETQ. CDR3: CASSSTTRKGETQYF. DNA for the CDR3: TGCGCCAGCAGCTCAACTACGAGAAAGGGGGAGACCCAGTACTTC.

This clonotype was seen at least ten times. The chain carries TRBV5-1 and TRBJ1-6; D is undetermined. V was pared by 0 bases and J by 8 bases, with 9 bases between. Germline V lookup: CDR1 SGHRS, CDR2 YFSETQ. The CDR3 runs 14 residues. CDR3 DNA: TGCGCCAGCAGCTTGGACTCCCCCTATTCACCCCTCCACTTT. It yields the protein CASSLDSPYSPLHF.

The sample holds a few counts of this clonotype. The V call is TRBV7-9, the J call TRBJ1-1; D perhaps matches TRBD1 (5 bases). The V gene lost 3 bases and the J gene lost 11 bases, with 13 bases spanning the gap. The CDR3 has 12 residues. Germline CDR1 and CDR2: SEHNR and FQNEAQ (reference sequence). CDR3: CASSFSPGRAFF. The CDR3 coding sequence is TGTGCCAGCAGCTTCTCTCCAGGGCGGGCTTTCTTT.

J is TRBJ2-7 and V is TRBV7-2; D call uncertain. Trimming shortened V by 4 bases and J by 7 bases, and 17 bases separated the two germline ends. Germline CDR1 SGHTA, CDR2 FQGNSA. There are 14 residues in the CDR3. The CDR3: CASSSTTWAEEQYV. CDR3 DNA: TGTGCCAGCAGCTCGACGACATGGGCGGAGGAGCAGTACGTC.

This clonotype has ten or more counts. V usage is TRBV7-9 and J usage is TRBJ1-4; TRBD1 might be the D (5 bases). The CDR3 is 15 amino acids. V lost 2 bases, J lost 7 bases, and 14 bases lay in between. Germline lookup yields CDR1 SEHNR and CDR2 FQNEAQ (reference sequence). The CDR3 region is CASSLSSLRAEKLFF. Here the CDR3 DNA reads TGTGCCAGCAGCTTATCTTCCCTCAGGGCTGAAAAACTGTTTTTT. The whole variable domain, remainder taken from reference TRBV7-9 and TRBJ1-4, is DTGVSQNPRHKITKRGQNVTFRCDPISEHNRLYWYRQTLGQGPEFLTYFQNEAQLEKSRLLSDRFSAERPKGSFSTLEIQRTEQGDSAMYLCASSLSSLRAEKLFFGSGTQLSVL.

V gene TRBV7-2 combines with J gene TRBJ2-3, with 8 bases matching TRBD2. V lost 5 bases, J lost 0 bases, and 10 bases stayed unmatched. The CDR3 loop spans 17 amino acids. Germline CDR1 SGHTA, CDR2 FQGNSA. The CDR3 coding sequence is TGTGCCAGCAGCCTCCGGACTAGCCAGGGCAGCACAGATACGCAGTATTTT. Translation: CASSLRTSQGSTDTQYF.

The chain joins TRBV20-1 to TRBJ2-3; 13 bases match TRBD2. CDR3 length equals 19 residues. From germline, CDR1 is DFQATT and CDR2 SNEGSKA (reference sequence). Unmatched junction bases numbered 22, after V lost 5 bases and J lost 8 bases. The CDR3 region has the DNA TGCAGTGCTCAGATTCCCCGACTAGCGGGGGGCCTTAATGATGGTACGCAGTATTTT. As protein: CSAQIPRLAGGLNDGTQYF.

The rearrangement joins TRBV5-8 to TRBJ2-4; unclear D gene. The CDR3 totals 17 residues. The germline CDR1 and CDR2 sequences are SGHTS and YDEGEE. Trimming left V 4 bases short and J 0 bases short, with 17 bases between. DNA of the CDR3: TGTGCCAGCAGCCCCGGCGGTAGAGTTTTAGCCAAAAACATTCAGTACTTC. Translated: CASSPGGRVLAKNIQYF.

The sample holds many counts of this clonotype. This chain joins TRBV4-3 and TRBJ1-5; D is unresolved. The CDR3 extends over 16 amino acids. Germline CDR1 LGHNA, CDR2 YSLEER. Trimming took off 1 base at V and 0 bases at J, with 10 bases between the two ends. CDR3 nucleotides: TGCGCCAGCAGCCAAGGTCTCAGCAATAGCAATCAGCCCCAGCATTTT. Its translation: CASSQGLSNSNQPQHF.

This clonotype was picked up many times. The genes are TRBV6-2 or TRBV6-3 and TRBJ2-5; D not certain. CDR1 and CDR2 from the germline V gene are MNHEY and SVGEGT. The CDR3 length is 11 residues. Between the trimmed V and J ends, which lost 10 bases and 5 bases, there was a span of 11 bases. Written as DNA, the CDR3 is TGTGCCATCGGACGGACGGAGACCCAGTACTTC. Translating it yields CAIGRTETQYF.

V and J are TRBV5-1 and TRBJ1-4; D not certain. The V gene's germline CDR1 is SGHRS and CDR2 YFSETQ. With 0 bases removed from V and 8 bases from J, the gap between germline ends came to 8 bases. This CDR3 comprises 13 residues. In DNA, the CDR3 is TGCGCCAGCAGCTTGGCCCCCGGGGAAAAACTGTTTTTT. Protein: CASSLAPGEKLFF.

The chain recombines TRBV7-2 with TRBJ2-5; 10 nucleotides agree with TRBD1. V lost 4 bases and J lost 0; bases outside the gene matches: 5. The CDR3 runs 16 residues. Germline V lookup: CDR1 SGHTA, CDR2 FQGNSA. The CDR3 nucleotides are TGTGCCAGCAGCTCCCGGACAGGGGGGTACCAAGAGACCCAGTACTTC. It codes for CASSSRTGGYQETQYF.

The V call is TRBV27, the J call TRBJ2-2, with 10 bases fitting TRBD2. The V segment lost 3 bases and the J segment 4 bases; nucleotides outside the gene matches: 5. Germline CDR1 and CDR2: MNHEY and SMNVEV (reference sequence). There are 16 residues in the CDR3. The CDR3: CASSFRTSGLTGELFF. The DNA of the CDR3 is TGTGCCAGCAGTTTTAGGACTAGCGGTCTCACCGGGGAGCTGTTTTTT.

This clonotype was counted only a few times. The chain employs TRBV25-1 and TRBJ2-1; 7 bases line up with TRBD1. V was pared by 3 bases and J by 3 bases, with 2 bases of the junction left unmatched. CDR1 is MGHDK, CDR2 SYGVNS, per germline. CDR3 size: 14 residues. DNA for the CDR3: TGTGCCAGCAGTGAGGGACAGATCTACAATGAGCAGTTCTTC. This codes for CASSEGQIYNEQFF.

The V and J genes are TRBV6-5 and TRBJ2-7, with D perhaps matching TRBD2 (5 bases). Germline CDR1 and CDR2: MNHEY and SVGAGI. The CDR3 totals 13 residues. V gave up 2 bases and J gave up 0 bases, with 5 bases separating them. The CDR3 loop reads CASSYRDSYEQYF. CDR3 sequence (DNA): TGTGCCAGCAGTTACCGGGACTCCTACGAGCAGTACTTC.